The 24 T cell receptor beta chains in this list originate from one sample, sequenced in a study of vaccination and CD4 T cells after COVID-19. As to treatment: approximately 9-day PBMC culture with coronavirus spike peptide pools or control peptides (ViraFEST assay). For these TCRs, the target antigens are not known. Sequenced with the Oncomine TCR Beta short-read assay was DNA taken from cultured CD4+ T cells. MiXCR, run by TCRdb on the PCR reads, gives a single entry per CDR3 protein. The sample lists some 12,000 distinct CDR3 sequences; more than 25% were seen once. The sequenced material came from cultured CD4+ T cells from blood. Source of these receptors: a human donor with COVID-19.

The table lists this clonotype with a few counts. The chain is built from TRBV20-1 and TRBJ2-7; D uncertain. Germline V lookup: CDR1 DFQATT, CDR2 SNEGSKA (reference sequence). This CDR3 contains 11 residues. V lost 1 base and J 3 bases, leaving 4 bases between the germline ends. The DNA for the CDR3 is TGCAGTGCTAGAGTGGACTACGAGCAGTACTTC. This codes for CSARVDYEQYF.

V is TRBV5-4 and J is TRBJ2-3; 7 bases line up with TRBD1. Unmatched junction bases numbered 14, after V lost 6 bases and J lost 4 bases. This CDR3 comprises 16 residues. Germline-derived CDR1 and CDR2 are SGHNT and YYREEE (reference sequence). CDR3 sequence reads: CASKPYRQGIADTQYF. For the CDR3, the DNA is TGTGCCAGCAAACCATACCGACAGGGCATTGCAGATACGCAGTATTTT.

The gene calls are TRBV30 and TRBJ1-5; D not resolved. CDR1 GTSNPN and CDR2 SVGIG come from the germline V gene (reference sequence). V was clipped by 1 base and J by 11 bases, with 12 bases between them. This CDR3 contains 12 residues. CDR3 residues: CAWSGRSGAQHF. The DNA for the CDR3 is TGTGCCTGGAGTGGCAGGTCAGGAGCCCAGCATTTT.

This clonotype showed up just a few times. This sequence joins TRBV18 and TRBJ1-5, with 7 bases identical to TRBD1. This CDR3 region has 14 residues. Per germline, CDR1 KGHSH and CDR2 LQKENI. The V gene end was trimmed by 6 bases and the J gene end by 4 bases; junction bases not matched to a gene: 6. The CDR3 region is CASSRDSPNQPQHF. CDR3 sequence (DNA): TGTGCCAGCTCCCGGGACAGCCCAAATCAGCCCCAGCATTTT.

CDR3 bases: TGTGCCAGCAGTTTCCCAAGGACGGGAAACACCATATATTTT. Translated: CASSFPRTGNTIYF. This chain connects TRBV28 to TRBJ1-3; D unclear. The germline CDR1 and CDR2 sequences are MDHEN and SYDVKM. This CDR3 spans 14 amino acids. V was shortened by 3 bases and J by 4 bases, with 10 bases between the two germline ends.

CDR3 sequence reads: CAISESVVANSPLHF. CDR3 nucleotides: TGTGCCATCAGTGAGTCGGTTGTAGCAAATTCACCCCTCCACTTT. The chain joins TRBV10-3 to TRBJ1-6; D is ambiguous. Germline CDR1 ENHRY, CDR2 SYGVKD. The CDR3 has 15 residues. Trimming stripped 0 bases from V and 7 bases from J, with 10 bases between.

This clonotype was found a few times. Here the CDR3 reads CASSYSEGGVRDTQYF. Here the CDR3 DNA reads TGTGCCAGCAGTTACTCTGAGGGCGGGGTGCGAGATACGCAGTATTTT. The rearrangement uses TRBV6-2 or TRBV6-3 and TRBJ2-3, with D possibly being TRBD2 (6 bases). The CDR3 is made up of 16 amino acids. V shed 0 bases and J shed 5 bases, with 15 bases lying between them. Per the germline V gene, CDR1 is MNHEY and CDR2 is SVGEGT.

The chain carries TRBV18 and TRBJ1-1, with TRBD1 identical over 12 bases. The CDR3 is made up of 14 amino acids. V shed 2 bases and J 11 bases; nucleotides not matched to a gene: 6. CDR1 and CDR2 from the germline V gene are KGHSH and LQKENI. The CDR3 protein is CASSPGTGGRVAFF. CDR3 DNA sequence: TGTGCCAGCTCACCAGGGACAGGGGGCCGGGTTGCTTTCTTT.

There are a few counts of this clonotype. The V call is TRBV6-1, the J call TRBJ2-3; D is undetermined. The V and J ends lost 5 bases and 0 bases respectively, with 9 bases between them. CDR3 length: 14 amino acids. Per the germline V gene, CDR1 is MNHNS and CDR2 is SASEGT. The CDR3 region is CASSPKQSTDTQYF. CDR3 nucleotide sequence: TGTGCCAGCAGTCCCAAGCAAAGCACAGATACGCAGTATTTT.

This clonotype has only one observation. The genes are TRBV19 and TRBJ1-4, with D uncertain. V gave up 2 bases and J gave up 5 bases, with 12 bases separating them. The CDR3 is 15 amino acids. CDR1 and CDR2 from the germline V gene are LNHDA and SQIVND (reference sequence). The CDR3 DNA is TGTGCCAGTAGTATATTCCCAAACGGGAATGAAAAACTGTTTTTT. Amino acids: CASSIFPNGNEKLFF.

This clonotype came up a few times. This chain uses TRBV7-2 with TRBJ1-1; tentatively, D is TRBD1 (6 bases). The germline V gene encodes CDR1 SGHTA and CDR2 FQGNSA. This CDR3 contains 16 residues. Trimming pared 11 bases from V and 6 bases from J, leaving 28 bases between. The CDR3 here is CAAAGAPEIPNPEAFF. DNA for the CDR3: TGTGCCGCCGCGGGGGCCCCAGAAATTCCGAATCCTGAAGCTTTCTTT. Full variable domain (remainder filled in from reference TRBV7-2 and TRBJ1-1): GAGVSQSPSNKVTEKGKDVELRCDPISGHTALYWYRQSLGQGLEFLIYFQGNSAPDKSGLPSDRFSAERTGGSVSTLTIQRTQQEDSAVYLCAAAGAPEIPNPEAFFGQGTRLTVV.

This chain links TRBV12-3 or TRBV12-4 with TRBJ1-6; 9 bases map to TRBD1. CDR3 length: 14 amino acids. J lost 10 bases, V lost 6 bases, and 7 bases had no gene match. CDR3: CASRRTGERSPLHF. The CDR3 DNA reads TGTGCCAGCAGAAGGACAGGGGAGCGCTCACCCCTCCACTTT.

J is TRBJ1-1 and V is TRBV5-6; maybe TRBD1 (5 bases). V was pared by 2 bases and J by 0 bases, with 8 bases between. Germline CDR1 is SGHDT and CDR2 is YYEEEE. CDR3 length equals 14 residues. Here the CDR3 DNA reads TGTGCCAGCAGCTTCGGGACCTTGAACACTGAAGCTTTCTTT. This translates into CASSFGTLNTEAFF.

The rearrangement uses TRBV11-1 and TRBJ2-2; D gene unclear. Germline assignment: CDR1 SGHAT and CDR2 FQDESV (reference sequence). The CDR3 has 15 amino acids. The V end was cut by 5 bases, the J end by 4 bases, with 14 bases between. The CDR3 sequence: CASSLGGAFTGELFF. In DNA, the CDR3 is TGTGCCAGCAGCCTTGGCGGCGCATTCACCGGGGAGCTGTTTTTT. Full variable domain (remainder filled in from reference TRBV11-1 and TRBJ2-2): EAEVAQSPRYKITEKSQAVAFWCDPISGHATLYWYRQILGQGPELLVQFQDESVVDDSQLPKDRFSAERLKGVDSTLKIQPAELGDSAMYLCASSLGGAFTGELFFGEGSRLTVL.

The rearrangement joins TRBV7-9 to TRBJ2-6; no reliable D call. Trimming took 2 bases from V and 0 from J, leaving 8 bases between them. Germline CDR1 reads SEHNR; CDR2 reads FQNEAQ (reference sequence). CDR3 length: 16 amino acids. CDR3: CASSLPSSSGANVLTF. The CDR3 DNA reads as TGTGCCAGCAGCTTACCCAGTAGCTCTGGGGCCAACGTCCTGACTTTC.

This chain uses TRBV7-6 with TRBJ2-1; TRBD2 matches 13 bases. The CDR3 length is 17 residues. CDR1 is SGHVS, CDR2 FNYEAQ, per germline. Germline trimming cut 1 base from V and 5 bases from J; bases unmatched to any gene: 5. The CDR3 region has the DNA TGTGCCAGCAGCTTAGGGCAGACTAGCGGGGGGAACAATGAGCAGTTCTTC. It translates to CASSLGQTSGGNNEQFF. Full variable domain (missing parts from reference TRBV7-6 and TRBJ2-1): GAGVSQSPRYKVTKRGQDVALRCDPISGHVSLYWYRQALGQGPEFLTYFNYEAQQDKSGLPNDRFSAERPEGSISTLTIQRTEQRDSAMYRCASSLGQTSGGNNEQFFGPGTRLTVL.

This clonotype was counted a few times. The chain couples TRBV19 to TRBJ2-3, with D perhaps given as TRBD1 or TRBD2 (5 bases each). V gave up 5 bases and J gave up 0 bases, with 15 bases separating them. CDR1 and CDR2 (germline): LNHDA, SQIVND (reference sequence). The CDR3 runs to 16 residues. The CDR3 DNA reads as TGTGCCAGTAGTGTAGGGACCCGAGGGAGCACAGATACGCAGTATTTT. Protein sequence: CASSVGTRGSTDTQYF.

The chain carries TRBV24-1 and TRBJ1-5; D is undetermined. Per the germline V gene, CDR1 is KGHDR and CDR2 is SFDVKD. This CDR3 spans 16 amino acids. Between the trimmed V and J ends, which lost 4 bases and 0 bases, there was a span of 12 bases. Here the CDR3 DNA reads TGTGCCACCAGTGACCCCGCGGGAGGTAGCAATCAGCCCCAGCATTTT. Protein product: CATSDPAGGSNQPQHF.

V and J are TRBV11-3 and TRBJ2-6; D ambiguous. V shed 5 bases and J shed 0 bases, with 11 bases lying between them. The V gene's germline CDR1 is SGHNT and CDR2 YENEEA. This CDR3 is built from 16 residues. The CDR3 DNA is TGTGCCAGCAGCCTACCCTGGGGCTCTGGGGCCAACGTCCTGACTTTC. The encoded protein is CASSLPWGSGANVLTF.

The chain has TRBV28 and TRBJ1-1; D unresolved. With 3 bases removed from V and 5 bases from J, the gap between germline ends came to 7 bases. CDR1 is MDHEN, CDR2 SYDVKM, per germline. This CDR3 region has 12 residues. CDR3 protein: CASSLGRTEAFF. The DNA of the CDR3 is TGTGCCAGCAGTTTGGGGAGGACTGAAGCTTTCTTT.

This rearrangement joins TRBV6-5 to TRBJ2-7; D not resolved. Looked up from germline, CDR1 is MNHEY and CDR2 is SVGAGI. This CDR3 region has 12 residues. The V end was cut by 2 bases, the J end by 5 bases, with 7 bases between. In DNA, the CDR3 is TGTGCCAGCAGTTACAATAGGGACGAGCAGTACTTC. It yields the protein CASSYNRDEQYF.

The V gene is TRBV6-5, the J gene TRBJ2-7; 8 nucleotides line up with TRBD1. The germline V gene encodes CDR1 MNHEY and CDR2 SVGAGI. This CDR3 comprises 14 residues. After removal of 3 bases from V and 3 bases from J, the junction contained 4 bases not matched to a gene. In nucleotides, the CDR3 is TGTGCCAGCAGTTATGAGACAGGGGTCTACGAGCAGTACTTC. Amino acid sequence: CASSYETGVYEQYF.

CDR3 amino acids: CASSYMTGGAFF. CDR3 nucleotide sequence: TGTGCCAGCAGTTACATGACAGGGGGAGCTTTCTTT. This chain uses TRBV12-3 or TRBV12-4 with TRBJ1-1; 9 bases agree with TRBD1. V dropped 4 bases and J dropped 10; count of bases not matched to a gene: 4. The CDR3 runs to 12 residues.

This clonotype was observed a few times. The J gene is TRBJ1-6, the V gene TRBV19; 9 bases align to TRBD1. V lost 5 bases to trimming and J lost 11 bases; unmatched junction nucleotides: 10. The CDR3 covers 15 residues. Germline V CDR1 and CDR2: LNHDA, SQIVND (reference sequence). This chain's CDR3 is CASSDTGTGRTPLHF. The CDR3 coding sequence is TGTGCCAGTAGTGACACTGGGACAGGGAGAACACCCCTCCACTTT.